This TCR beta chain was sequenced during a study of blood T cell repertoires in COVID-19 (TCRdb year 2020). About the study as a whole: Samples covering the acute and convalescent phases of COVID-19 were provided by collaborators in the United States, Italy and Spain. The dataset comprised deeply sampled blood TCRbeta repertoires from subjects exposed to, actively infected with, or recovered from COVID-19. The repertoires were released in a freely available public database intended as a resource for research on the immune response to SARS-CoV-2. The sample metadata nearly always contained a de-identified subject ID, COVID-19 status, age in years and sex. Samples came from the ongoing ImmuneRACE study (first 160 participants) plus 1,254 subjects from 6 global collaborators. The prospective study material was composed of cDNA or gDNA derived from T cells, B-cell-depleted T cells, or PBMCs. Where available, HLA class I and class II types were taken from metadata supplied by the sample provider and were not determined by assay-based typing.

Study-wide conclusions, independent of this receptor: The amount of clinical and demographic metadata varied by source and participant and was provided uncurated.

The immunoSEQ Assay, a bias-controlled multiplex PCR, was used to amplify TCRbeta CDR3 regions from genomic DNA. The original pipeline was this. The number of nucleated cells in each sample was estimated from the amplification of reference gene primers within the assay. Sequence reads were collapsed and filtered to measure the absolute abundance of every unique TCRbeta CDR3 rearrangement. Productive Simpson clonality was computed per sample as the square root of Simpson's diversity index over productive rearrangements. The source is immuneACCESS, and TCRdb retained only in-frame sequences with V and J called. Part of the clones is not carried over; for the studies checked, unresolved V genes explain less than half of this, and the remainder is unexplained. The DNA was the basis for D and trimming; V, J and clone size are from that table. This sample gives 150,000 to 200,000 clones in total; 88% of them show up just once. The ten largest clones represent roughly 9% of the sample.

Participants in the prospective study were enrolled through a virtual design, were aged 18 to 89 years, and lived in about two dozen United States geographic areas. To assign participants to cohorts, the prospective study relied on clinical history that participants themselves reported in a screening survey and a study questionnaire. For ImmuneRACE Cohort 3, a participant was defined as recovered based on two consecutive negative NP/OP PCR tests, clearance by a healthcare professional, or resolution of symptoms. Mobile phlebotomists in the prospective study collected whole blood, serum and a nasopharyngeal or oropharyngeal swab from every participant. Prospective study participants could optionally give additional blood draws and questionnaires over an approximately two-month period. Before DNA extraction, blood samples from the prospective study were shipped at room temperature or frozen. Comments on this clone: Its antigen is not yet known. Nothing much larger sits one base from this clone, and base qualities are not available.

The trim is 2 bases for V and 4 bases for J, with a gap of 4 bases between the germline ends. The CDR3 has 11 amino acids, counting the end cysteine and phenylalanine. The CDR3 DNA has 33 bases and is translated from base 1. For CDR1 and CDR2, the germline V gene lists SGHTS and YDEGEE. This TCR came from a woman under 30 who had recovered from COVID-19. The sample taken for sequencing was PBMCs or T cells enriched from blood (not recorded which). This chain is built from TRBV5-8 and TRBJ2-7; a confident D gene designation cannot be given. The nucleotide sequence is given as TGTGCCAGCAGCTTCACTTACGAGCAGTACTTC. It codes for CASSFTYEQYF.